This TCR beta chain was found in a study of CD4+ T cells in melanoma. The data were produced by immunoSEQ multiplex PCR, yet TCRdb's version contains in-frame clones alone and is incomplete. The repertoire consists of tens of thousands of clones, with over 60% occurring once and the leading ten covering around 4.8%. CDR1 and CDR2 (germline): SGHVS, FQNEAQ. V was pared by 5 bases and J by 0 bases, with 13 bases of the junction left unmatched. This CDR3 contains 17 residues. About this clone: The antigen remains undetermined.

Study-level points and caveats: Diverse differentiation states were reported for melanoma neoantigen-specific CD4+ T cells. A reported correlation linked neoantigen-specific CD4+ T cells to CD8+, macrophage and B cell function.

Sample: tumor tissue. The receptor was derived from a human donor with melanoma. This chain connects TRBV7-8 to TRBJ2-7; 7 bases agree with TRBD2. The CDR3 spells CASSPLAGLADSYEQYF. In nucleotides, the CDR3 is TGTGCCAGCAGCCCCTTAGCGGGCCTAGCCGACTCCTACGAGCAGTACTTC. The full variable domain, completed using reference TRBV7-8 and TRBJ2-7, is GAGVSQSPRYKVAKRGQDVALRCDPISGHVSLFWYQQALGQGPEFLTYFQNEAQLDKSGLPSDRFFAERPEGSVSTLKIQRTQQEDSAVYLCASSPLAGLADSYEQYFGPGTRLTVT.